This TCR beta chain was identified during a study of T-cell memory formation after mild COVID-19. Whole-study findings and limits: Clones shrinking from day 15 to 85 showed even CD4/CD8 mixes; later expanders tilted CD4+. The finding that pre-infection memory included some responding clones suggested that cross-reactive memory joined. A second wave of clones peaked on day 37, and their SARS-CoV-2 specificity went unconfirmed. Contracting clones localized mainly to CM and EM when CD4+ and mainly to EMRA when CD8+.

Losses at the gene ends were 5 bases for V and 6 bases for J; bases not matched to a gene: 9. The CDR3 is made up of 15 amino acids. Germline CDR1 reads MNHNY; CDR2 reads SVGAGI (reference sequence). This clonotype turned up a few times. Its specificity is unknown. TCRdb called the 5' RACE reads again in MiXCR, with one record for every CDR3 protein. The sample comprises roughly 160,000 distinct CDR3 sequences, roughly 13% of which are singletons, and roughly 3.3% rests with the top ten. The TCR comes from a man younger than 30 who had mild COVID-19 (a few samples of this study predate the infection). Cell type and time point are not known. Input material: PBMCs or a T cell subset sorted from them (not recorded which). The V and J genes are TRBV6-6 and TRBJ1-4; 7 bases align to TRBD1. The CDR3 loop is CASSPTGLRHEKLFF. CDR3 nucleotides: TGTGCCAGCAGTCCGACAGGGCTTAGACATGAAAAACTGTTTTTT.